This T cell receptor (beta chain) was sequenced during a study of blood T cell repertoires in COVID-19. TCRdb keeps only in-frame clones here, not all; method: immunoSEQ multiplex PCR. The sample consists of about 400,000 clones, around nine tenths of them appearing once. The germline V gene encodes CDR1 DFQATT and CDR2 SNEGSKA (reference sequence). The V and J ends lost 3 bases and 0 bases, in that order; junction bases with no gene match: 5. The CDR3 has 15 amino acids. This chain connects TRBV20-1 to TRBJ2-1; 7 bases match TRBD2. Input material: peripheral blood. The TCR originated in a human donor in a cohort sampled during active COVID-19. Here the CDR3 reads CSASSTSPSYNEQFF. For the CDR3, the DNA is TGCAGTGCTAGTTCGACTAGCCCCTCCTACAATGAGCAGTTCTTC.